The sequence of this T cell receptor beta chain was determined in a study of shared clonotypes between healthy human individuals. The naive CD8 subset, CD45RO-negative cells positively selected for CCR7, excluded terminally differentiated effector memory CD45RA+ cells. The assay was run at deep level. Sequencing used immunoSEQ multiplex PCR; TCRdb keeps in-frame clones, though not all of them. Altogether millions of clones are present, 90% to 95% being singletons, with the ten largest covering 1.5% to 2%. Material for sequencing was naive CD8+ T cells from PBMCs. The clonotype comes from a young man in good health. Some clones in this sample may be carry-over from other donors' samples.

CDR3 bases: TGTGCCACGGGGCGGACAGGGGGCAAAAACATTCAGTACTTC. Amino acids: CATGRTGGKNIQYF. The gene calls are TRBV6-1 and TRBJ2-4, with 10 positions matching TRBD1. Losses at the gene ends were 10 bases for V and 3 bases for J; bases not matched to a gene: 6. Germline V gene data show CDR1 as MNHNS and CDR2 as SASEGT. The CDR3 spans 14 residues.